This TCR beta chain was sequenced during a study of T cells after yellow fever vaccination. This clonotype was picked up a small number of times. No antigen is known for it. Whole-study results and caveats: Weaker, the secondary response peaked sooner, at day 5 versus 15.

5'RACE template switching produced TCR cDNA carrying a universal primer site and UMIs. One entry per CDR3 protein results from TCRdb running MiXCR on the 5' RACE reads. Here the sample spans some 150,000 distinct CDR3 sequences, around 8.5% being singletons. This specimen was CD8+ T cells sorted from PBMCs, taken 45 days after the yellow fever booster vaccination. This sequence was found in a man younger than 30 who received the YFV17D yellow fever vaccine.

The CDR3 region has the DNA TGTGCCAGCAGCCAAGAAAACGACTTTCGGGAAAAACTGTTTTTT. Its protein product is CASSQENDFREKLFF. V gene TRBV3-2 combines with J gene TRBJ1-4. TRBV3-2 is a documented pseudogene. This CDR3 is built from 15 residues.